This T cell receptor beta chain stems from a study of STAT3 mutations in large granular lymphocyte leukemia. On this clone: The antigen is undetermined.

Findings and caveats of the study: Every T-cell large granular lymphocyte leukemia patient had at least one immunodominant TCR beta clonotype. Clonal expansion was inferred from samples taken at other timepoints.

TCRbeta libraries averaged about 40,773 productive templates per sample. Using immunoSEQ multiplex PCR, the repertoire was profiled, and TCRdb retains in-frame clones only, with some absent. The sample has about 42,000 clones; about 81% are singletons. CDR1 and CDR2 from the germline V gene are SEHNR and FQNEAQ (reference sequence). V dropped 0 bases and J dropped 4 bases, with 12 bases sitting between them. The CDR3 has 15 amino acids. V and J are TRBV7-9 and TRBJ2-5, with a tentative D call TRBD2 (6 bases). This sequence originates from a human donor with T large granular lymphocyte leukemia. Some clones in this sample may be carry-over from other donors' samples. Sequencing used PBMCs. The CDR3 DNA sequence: TGTGCCAGCAGCTTAGCTGGAGGGGCTGGAGAGACCCAGTACTTC. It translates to CASSLAGGAGETQYF.